Listed here are 31 T cell receptor beta chains from one sample, sequenced in a study of T cell clonality in common variable immunodeficiency. Findings and limits, study-wide: Reportedly, TCR beta sequences from common variable immunodeficiency showed fewer deletions and N-nucleotide insertions.

Here immunoSEQ multiplex PCR was the method, and the copy in TCRdb shows in-frame clones only, minus some. The repertoire yields roughly 30,000 clones, none seen only once; the top ten contain around 3%. These TCRs are of unknown antigen specificity. The sequenced material came from peripheral blood mononuclear cells. Source of these receptors: a human donor with common variable immunodeficiency.

This clone was counted a few times. The read ends 3 residues before the CDR3 terminus; that terminus is restored from the germline J gene. The chain recombines TRBV7-6 with TRBJ2-7; 10 bases map to TRBD2. Trimming took 1 base from V and 6 from J; bases not matched to a gene: 12. This CDR3 is 17 amino acids long. Germline V gene data show CDR1 as SGHVS and CDR2 as FNYEAQ. CDR3: CASSLEAGGPWKFEQYF. The sequenced CDR3 bases are TGTGCCAGCAGCTTAGAAGCGGGAGGGCCCTGGAAGTTCGAG.

In this sample, this clone turned up a few times. The read stops 3 residues short of the end of the CDR3; the missing end is completed from the germline J gene. The rearrangement links TRBV2 to TRBJ1-5, with D uncertain. Germline V gene sequence: CDR1 SNHLY, CDR2 FYNNEI. This CDR3 comprises 12 residues. The V gene lost 6 bases and the J gene lost 3 bases, with 6 bases spanning the gap. CDR3 DNA (partial): TGTGCCAGCAGACAGTTCAATCAGCCC. Translating gives CASRQFNQP. The full CDR3 protein reads CASRQFNQPQHF.

The sample holds many counts of this clone. With the read ending 3 residues before the CDR3 end, the germline J gene is used to fill in that end. The chain uses TRBV2 and TRBJ1-5; TRBD1 aligns across 9 bases. Germline CDR1 reads SNHLY; CDR2 reads FYNNEI. CDR3 length equals 14 residues. Trimming cost V 8 bases and J 4 bases; bases outside gene matches: 6. The CDR3 is CASRRQGVNQPQHF. The sequenced CDR3 bases are TGTGCCAGCCGTCGACAGGGGGTTAATCAGCCC.

This clone has at least ten counts. The read ends 3 residues shy of where the CDR3 ends; the end is completed using the germline J gene. The gene calls are TRBV20-1 and TRBJ1-1; 7 bases fit TRBD1. Trimming at V came to 3 bases and at J to 1 base, leaving 8 bases not matched to a gene. Germline CDR1 DFQATT, CDR2 SNEGSKA (reference sequence). The CDR3 spans 15 residues. The sequenced part of the CDR3 DNA is TGCAGTGCTAGGAGCGGGACAGTCTCGAACACTGAA. The encoded protein is CSARSGTVSNTE. The complete CDR3 sequence is CSARSGTVSNTEAFF.

This clone was seen only a few times. The CDR3 end lies 3 residues beyond the end of the read and is filled in from the germline J gene. The chain has TRBV20-1 and TRBJ2-3, with TRBD2 as a possible D gene (5 bases). V lost 5 bases and J lost 4, with 10 bases in between. The CDR3 contains 12 residues. Germline-derived CDR1 and CDR2 are DFQATT and SNEGSKA (reference sequence). CDR3 region: CSARTGADTQYF. Partial CDR3 DNA: TGCAGTGCTCGGACTGGCGCAGATACG.

Points on this clone: The read ends 3 residues shy of where the CDR3 ends; the end is completed using the germline J gene. The chain couples TRBV11-3 to TRBJ2-7; D possibly corresponds to TRBD2 (5 bases). The CDR3 is 13 residues long. V lost 5 bases to trimming and J lost 6 bases, with 14 bases between them. In germline, CDR1 is SGHNT, CDR2 YENEEA. CDR3 bases read: TGTGCCAGCAGCCGGGGAATGTTGGGCGAG. Protein product: CASSRGMLGE. The whole CDR3 is CASSRGMLGEQYF.

Regarding this clone: The read halts 3 residues ahead of the CDR3 end, with the missing end drawn from the germline J gene. V gene TRBV11-3 combines with J gene TRBJ2-1; tentatively, D is TRBD2 (5 bases). V was pared by 2 bases and J by 4 bases, with 12 bases between. The CDR3 covers 15 residues. Germline V gene data show CDR1 as SGHNT and CDR2 as YENEEA. The sequenced part of the CDR3 DNA is TGTGCCAGCAGCTTAAGGACGGGGAATTACAATGAG. Translated: CASSLRTGNYNE. In full, the CDR3 is CASSLRTGNYNEQFF.

This clone was observed a handful of times. The sequence runs out 3 residues before the end of the CDR3; the remainder is reconstructed from the germline J gene. The J gene is TRBJ1-2, the V gene TRBV7-9, with D perhaps matching TRBD1 (6 bases). This CDR3 has 15 residues. V was shortened by 4 bases and J by 5 bases, with 17 bases between the two germline ends. Germline CDR1 and CDR2: SEHNR and FQNEAQ (reference sequence). The covered CDR3 bases are TGTGCCAGCAGCTCCAGCTCAGGGGATGATTATGGC. Protein: CASSSSSGDDYG. The whole CDR3 is CASSSSSGDDYGYTF.

In regard to this clone: The CDR3 goes on 3 residues after the read ends, and that part is filled in from the germline J gene. The chain has TRBV18 and TRBJ2-1; 7 bases align to TRBD2. V lost 2 bases and J lost 5; bases outside the gene matches: 6. The CDR3 length is 15 residues. CDR1 is KGHSH, CDR2 LQKENI, per germline. CDR3 DNA, as far as it was read: TGTGCCAGCTCACCATACCCTAGCGGAAACAATGAG. As protein: CASSPYPSGNNE. The whole CDR3 region reads CASSPYPSGNNEQFF.

This clone came up many times. The CDR3 goes on 3 residues after the read ends, and that part is filled in from the germline J gene. This chain connects TRBV18 to TRBJ2-3; the match to TRBD2 covers 10 bases. CDR1 and CDR2 from the germline V gene are KGHSH and LQKENI. With V trimmed by 5 bases and J by 3 bases, 11 bases remained unmatched. CDR3 length: 17 amino acids. CDR3 amino acids: CASSLNIASGSTDTQYF. The sequenced CDR3 bases are TGTGCCAGCTCATTGAACATCGCTAGCGGGAGTACAGATACG.

By share, this clone counts as medium-sized. CDR3 DNA (partial): TGTGCCATCAGACCGACAGAATCTAGCACAGATACG. Its translation: CAIRPTESSTDT. The CDR3, in full, reads CAIRPTESSTDTQYF. The rearrangement uses TRBV10-3 and TRBJ2-3; possibly TRBD1 for D (5 bases). The read ends 3 residues early relative to the CDR3; the germline J gene fills the gap. V lost 6 bases, J lost 0 bases, and 13 bases lay in between. The CDR3 has 15 residues. CDR1 ENHRY and CDR2 SYGVKD come from the germline V gene.

This clone has a count of ten or more. The read terminates 3 residues before the CDR3 end, so the remaining end is supplied by the germline J gene. The J gene is TRBJ1-1, the V gene TRBV29-1, with a weak D call TRBD1 (5 bases). Germline CDR1 reads SQVTM; CDR2 reads ANQGSEA. The ends were cut back, 7 bases at V and 4 bases at J, with 13 bases in the middle. The CDR3 consists of 12 residues. The part of the CDR3 DNA that was read is TGCAGCGGCGGGGGGGTGGGCACTGAA. It is translated as CSGGGVGTE. The full CDR3 protein reads CSGGGVGTEAFF.

With regard to this clone: The CDR3 end is not reached by the read, which stops 3 residues before it; the germline J gene fills it in. The V gene is TRBV23-1, the J gene TRBJ1-4; possible D gene TRBD1, 6 bases. TRBV23-1 is treated as an ORF (open reading frame) with a function not yet certain. This CDR3 has 13 residues. V lost 11 bases and J lost 8, with 18 bases in between. CDR3 region: CAHRGGVGEKLFF. CDR3 bases read: TGCGCCCATAGGGGGGGGGTGGGAGAAAAA.

This clone was recorded at least ten times. The read ends 3 residues shy of where the CDR3 ends; the end is completed using the germline J gene. The chain carries TRBV6-2 or TRBV6-3 and TRBJ2-7; 13 nucleotides line up with TRBD2. Germline V gives CDR1 MNHEY, CDR2 SVGEGT. The CDR3 has 15 residues. The ends lost 5 bases at V and 4 bases at J; junction bases unmatched: 5. CDR3 residues: CASSLLAGGPYEQYF. The sequenced CDR3 bases are TGTGCCAGCAGTCTACTAGCGGGAGGGCCGTACGAG.

This clone was detected many times. The CDR3 goes on 3 residues after the read ends, and that part is filled in from the germline J gene. The chain is built from TRBV20-1 and TRBJ1-5; 7 bases match TRBD1. The germline CDR1 and CDR2 sequences are DFQATT and SNEGSKA (reference sequence). The ends lost 5 bases at V and 0 bases at J; junction bases unmatched: 4. The CDR3 has 14 residues. CDR3 sequence reads: CSAAQGVSNQPQHF. The sequenced CDR3 bases are TGCAGTGCTGCCCAGGGGGTTAGCAATCAGCCC.

A word on this clone: The read ends 3 residues early relative to the CDR3; the germline J gene fills the gap. Other DNA sequences in the same sample also yield this CDR3. V usage is TRBV2 and J usage is TRBJ2-3, with D possibly being TRBD2 (5 bases). Germline V lookup: CDR1 SNHLY, CDR2 FYNNEI. V lost 11 bases and J lost 6, with 21 bases in between. The CDR3 extends over 14 amino acids. The covered CDR3 bases are TGTGCCGCATTTCGGGGTAGCGTTGATGATACG. It specifies CAAFRGSVDDT. In full, the CDR3 reads CAAFRGSVDDTQYF.

This clone showed up many times. The DNA ends 3 residues before the CDR3 does, and the rest of the CDR3 is filled in from the germline J gene. This chain uses TRBV7-9 with TRBJ2-7; 11 nucleotides agree with TRBD1. This CDR3 contains 15 residues. Germline CDR1 SEHNR, CDR2 FQNEAQ (reference sequence). The junction had 5 bases not matched to a gene; V was cut back by 5 bases and J by 2 bases. The covered CDR3 bases are TGTGCCAGCAGCCGGACAGGGGGCCAAGCCTACGAG. Translated: CASSRTGGQAYE. The full CDR3 protein reads CASSRTGGQAYEQYF.

This clone has ten or more counts. Read sequence stops 3 residues before the CDR3 end, and the germline J gene provides the missing end. This chain uses TRBV20-1 with TRBJ2-3; 7 nucleotides align to TRBD1. The CDR3 length is 14 residues. V lost 5 bases to trimming and J lost 0 bases; unmatched junction nucleotides: 5. Germline CDR1 reads DFQATT; CDR2 reads SNEGSKA (reference sequence). The CDR3 sequence is CSAWDSQSTDTQYF. The covered CDR3 bases are TGCAGTGCTTGGGACAGCCAGAGCACAGATACG.

In this sample, this clone turned up a few times. The read finishes 3 residues shy of the CDR3 end, and the germline J gene is used to complete it. The gene calls are TRBV30 and TRBJ1-5; 7 nucleotides line up with TRBD1. J lost 4 bases, V lost 8 bases, and 14 bases had no gene match. The CDR3 has 15 residues. Germline V gene data show CDR1 as GTSNPN and CDR2 as SVGIG (reference sequence). The DNA read from the CDR3 is TGTGCCCGGCCGGACCGGGACAGAGAAAATCAGCCC. Protein: CARPDRDRENQP. The whole CDR3 protein is CARPDRDRENQPQHF. Together with reference TRBV30 and TRBJ1-5, the CDR3 gives the full variable domain: SQTIHQWPATLVQPVGSPLSLECTVEGTSNPNLYWYRQAAGRGLQLLFYSVGIGQISSEVPQNLSASRPQDRQFILSSKKLLLSDSGFYLCARPDRDRENQPQHFGDGTRLSIL.

This clone appeared many times. The part of the CDR3 DNA that was read is TGTGCCAGCACCCAAGGGACCGAAGGGGGAAATGAG. Translating it yields CASTQGTEGGNE. Given in full, the CDR3 is CASTQGTEGGNEQFF. V is TRBV6-2 or TRBV6-3 and J is TRBJ2-1; D may be TRBD1 (6 bases). Coverage ceases 3 residues before the CDR3 finishes, and the germline J gene fills in the end. This CDR3 has 15 amino acids. V gave up 7 bases and J gave up 7 bases, with 20 bases separating them. CDR1 and CDR2 from the germline V gene are MNHEY and SVGEGT.

As regards this clone: Read coverage stops 3 residues before the CDR3 terminus; the germline J gene supplies the remainder. The chain joins TRBV7-9 to TRBJ2-1; tentative D call: TRBD2 (6 bases). Trimming stripped 6 bases from V and 4 bases from J, with 13 bases between. Germline assignment: CDR1 SEHNR and CDR2 FQNEAQ (reference sequence). This CDR3 has 14 residues. The sequenced part of the CDR3 DNA is TGTGCCAGCAGTCCCGGGACTCTGTACAATGAG. Its protein is CASSPGTLYNE. The entire CDR3 reads CASSPGTLYNEQFF.

This clone was detected a few times. The CDR3 end falls 3 residues outside the read, so it is completed with the germline J gene. The J gene is TRBJ2-5, the V gene TRBV19; 7 bases agree with TRBD1. Germline trimming cut 4 bases from V and 3 bases from J; bases unmatched to any gene: 11. Germline lookup yields CDR1 LNHDA and CDR2 SQIVND (reference sequence). This CDR3 contains 16 residues. The sequenced CDR3 bases are TGTGCCAGTAGTAGAGATCTGGAGACAGGGAAAGAGACC. Amino acids: CASSRDLETGKET. The CDR3 reads in full as CASSRDLETGKETQYF.

This clone was seen ten or more times. The read gets to within 3 residues of the CDR3 end, and the germline J gene fills in the rest. This sequence joins TRBV10-3 and TRBJ2-1; the match to TRBD2 covers 9 bases. V gave up 3 bases and J gave up 6 bases; unmatched junction bases: 3. CDR3 size: 14 residues. In germline, CDR1 is ENHRY, CDR2 SYGVKD. The sequenced part of the CDR3 DNA is TGTGCCATCAGTGATCTAGCGGGAAGCAATGAG. This sequence encodes CAISDLAGSNE. The CDR3 as a whole reads CAISDLAGSNEQFF.

With respect to this clone: The read is 3 residues too short to cover the CDR3 end, so that end is filled in from the germline J gene. This chain joins TRBV6-1 and TRBJ2-1; 10 bases agree with TRBD1. This CDR3 has 16 residues. Germline values: CDR1 MNHNS, CDR2 SASEGT. V lost 2 bases to trimming and J lost 6 bases; unmatched junction nucleotides: 7. The DNA read from the CDR3 is TGTGCCAGCAGTGAATACCGGGACAGGGGCCGCAATGAG. Translation gives CASSEYRDRGRNE. The CDR3 as a whole reads CASSEYRDRGRNEQFF.

In this sample, this clone turned up a few times. The read is 3 residues too short to cover the CDR3 end, so that end is filled in from the germline J gene. This rearrangement joins TRBV11-1 to TRBJ2-2, with 8 nucleotides matching TRBD2. CDR3 length: 14 amino acids. Looked up from germline, CDR1 is SGHAT and CDR2 is FQDESV (reference sequence). V was pared by 8 bases and J by 6 bases, with 8 bases of the junction left unmatched. The sequenced part of the CDR3 DNA is TGTGCCAGCGGAAGCGGGAGTGAGGCCGGGGAG. Its translation: CASGSGSEAGE. The whole CDR3 reads CASGSGSEAGELFF. The full variable domain, its missing parts supplied by reference TRBV11-1 and TRBJ2-2, is EAEVAQSPRYKITEKSQAVAFWCDPISGHATLYWYRQILGQGPELLVQFQDESVVDDSQLPKDRFSAERLKGVDSTLKIQPAELGDSAMYLCASGSGSEAGELFFGEGSRLTVL.

Note on this clone: The read gets to within 3 residues of the CDR3 end, and the germline J gene fills in the rest. The chain couples TRBV5-6 to TRBJ2-1; tentatively, D is TRBD1 (6 bases). Germline loops: CDR1 SGHDT, CDR2 YYEEEE. V shed 4 bases and J shed 9 bases, with 11 bases lying between them. The CDR3 has 12 amino acids. Partial CDR3 DNA: TGTGCCAGCAGCCGGCCAGGGGCTGAG. Its translation: CASSRPGAE. The CDR3 as a whole reads CASSRPGAEQFF.

Only a few counts were recorded for this clone. The read ends 3 residues early relative to the CDR3; the germline J gene fills the gap. The V and J genes are TRBV19 and TRBJ1-1, with 7 bases aligning to TRBD1. From germline, CDR1 is LNHDA and CDR2 SQIVND (reference sequence). The CDR3 loop spans 15 amino acids. With V trimmed by 2 bases and J by 7 bases, 10 bases remained unmatched. The DNA read from the CDR3 is TGTGCCAGTAGTATATCTGGGACAGCGAATAATGAA. Translated, it gives CASSISGTANNE. The full CDR3 protein is CASSISGTANNEAFF.

Regarding this clone: The read gets to within 3 residues of the CDR3 end, and the germline J gene fills in the rest. The V call is TRBV7-9, the J call TRBJ2-3; TRBD1 agrees at 7 bases. This CDR3 spans 15 amino acids. V lost 5 bases and J lost 2; bases outside the gene matches: 7. The germline V gene encodes CDR1 SEHNR and CDR2 FQNEAQ (reference sequence). The DNA read from the CDR3 is TGTGCCAGCAGCACACCGACAGGGAACACAGATACG. Protein: CASSTPTGNTDT. The whole CDR3 sequence is CASSTPTGNTDTQYF.

This clone was counted ten times or more. The CDR3 end falls 3 residues outside the read, so it is completed with the germline J gene. The chain joins TRBV29-1 to TRBJ2-3; a weak D match, TRBD1 (5 bases). The germline V gene encodes CDR1 SQVTM and CDR2 ANQGSEA. The CDR3 loop spans 13 amino acids. Trimming removed 6 bases from V and 4 bases from J, with 14 bases in between. Incomplete CDR3 DNA: TGCAGCGTGAAGGGGTTTCTTGCAGATACG. Translated, it gives CSVKGFLADT. In full, the CDR3 reads CSVKGFLADTQYF.

The CDR3 protein is CASSIDGRVKYRNTGELFF. Incomplete CDR3 DNA: TGTGCCAGTAGTATTGACGGGCGGGTCAAGTATAGGAACACCGGGGAG. This chain links TRBV19 with TRBJ2-2; maybe TRBD2 (5 bases). The CDR3 end falls 3 residues outside the read, so it is completed with the germline J gene. Between the trimmed V and J ends, which lost 3 bases and 1 base, there was a span of 21 bases. The CDR3 has 19 residues. From germline, CDR1 is LNHDA and CDR2 SQIVND (reference sequence).

This clone was counted many times. The CDR3 is cut off 3 residues early in the read; its end comes from the germline J gene. V is TRBV5-1 and J is TRBJ2-5; possible D gene TRBD1, 6 bases. Germline V gene lookup returns CDR1 SGHRS and CDR2 YFSETQ. Trimming removed 1 base at V and 1 base at J, with 8 bases between. CDR3 size: 14 residues. CDR3 in amino acids: CASSLTGLQETQYF. The sequenced part of the CDR3 DNA is TGCGCCAGCAGCTTGACAGGGCTCCAAGAGACC.